The sequence of this T cell receptor (beta chain) was determined in a study of T cell repertoires in cytomegalovirus infection. TCRdb analysed the reads with MiXCR anew, one entry per CDR3 protein. The sample records fewer than 550,000 distinct CDR3 sequences, roughly 10% being singletons. The clonotype was recovered from a human donor in good health (CMV status not recorded). Some clones in this sample may be carry-over from other donors' samples. Material for sequencing was PBMCs.

This CDR3 is CAWNRGGEGETQYF. The CDR3 bases are TGTGCCTGGAATCGAGGGGGCGAAGGAGAGACCCAGTACTTC. The chain joins TRBV30 to TRBJ2-5, with TRBD1 identical over 7 bases. V was pared by 4 bases and J by 4 bases, with 9 bases of the junction left unmatched. CDR1 is GTSNPN and CDR2 is SVGIG in the germline V gene (reference sequence). CDR3 length: 14 amino acids.